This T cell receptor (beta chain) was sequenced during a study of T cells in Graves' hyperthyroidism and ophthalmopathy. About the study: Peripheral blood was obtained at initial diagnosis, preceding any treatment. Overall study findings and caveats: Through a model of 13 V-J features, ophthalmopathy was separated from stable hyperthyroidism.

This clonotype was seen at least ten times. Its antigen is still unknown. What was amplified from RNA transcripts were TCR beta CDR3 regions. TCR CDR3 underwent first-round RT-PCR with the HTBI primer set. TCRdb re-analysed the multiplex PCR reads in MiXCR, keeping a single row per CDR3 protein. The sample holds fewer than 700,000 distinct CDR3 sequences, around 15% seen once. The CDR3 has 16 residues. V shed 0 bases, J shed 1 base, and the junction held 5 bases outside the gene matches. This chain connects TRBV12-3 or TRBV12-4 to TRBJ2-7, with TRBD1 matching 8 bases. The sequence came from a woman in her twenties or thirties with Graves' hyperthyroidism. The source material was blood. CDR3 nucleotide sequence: TGTGCCAGCAGTTTAGCGGGCAGGGGGCGATCCTACGAGCAGTACTTC. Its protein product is CASSLAGRGRSYEQYF.